The rows below give T cell receptor beta chains drawn from one sample of a study of T-cell memory formation after mild COVID-19. TCRdb re-called the 5' RACE reads with MiXCR, one entry per CDR3 protein. The table lists about 420,000 distinct CDR3 sequences, 20% to 30% of them singletons. The sample was PBMCs or a T cell subset sorted from them (not recorded which). These receptors all stem from an adult woman who had mild COVID-19 (a few samples of this study predate the infection). Cell type and time point are not known. Each CDR3 is given with its conserved first and last residue. A D gene is named only where the DNA matches it firmly. Some rows mark clone size as missing; the rest say once, few, many or name a class of expanded clone.

size	D	J	V	DNA	CDR3
.	TRBD2	TRBJ2-7	TRBV11-2	TGTGCCAGCAGCCCCCGAGCGGGAGTCCCCTACGAGCAGTACTTC	CASSPRAGVPYEQYF
.	TRBD1	TRBJ2-7	TRBV4-3	TGCGCCAGCAGCCAAGTGACAGGGACCTACGAGCAGTACTTC	CASSQVTGTYEQYF
few	.	TRBJ2-7	TRBV10-3	TGTGCCATCAGTGAACGCTACGAGCAGTACTTC	CAISERYEQYF
few	.	TRBJ2-3	TRBV12-3/TRBV12-4	TGTGCCAGCAGTTTATTCAGGGATGCAGATACGCAGTATTTT	CASSLFRDADTQYF
.	.	TRBJ1-2	TRBV14	TGTGCCAGCAGCCCCTCGGCACCTGTCTACACCTTC	CASSPSAPVYTF
.	TRBD1	TRBJ1-1	TRBV6-6	TGTGCCAGCAGTTATGGGACAGAAGGAGGGGAAGCTTTCTTT	CASSYGTEGGEAFF
few	.	TRBJ1-1	TRBV29-1	TGCAGCGTTGGGGTGTTGACTGAAGCTTTCTTT	CSVGVLTEAFF
.	TRBD2	TRBJ2-1	TRBV6-6	TGTGCCAGCAGTTCGGGACTAGCGCGCTTAGACGAGCAGTTCTTC	CASSSGLARLDEQFF
few	TRBD2	TRBJ2-1	TRBV7-8	TGTGCCAGCAGCCCTGGGACTATCGGTGGTTATGAGCAGTTCTTC	CASSPGTIGGYEQFF
few	.	TRBJ2-7	TRBV25-1	TGTGCCAGCAGTGATAGAGTGGGGGTTCACTACGAGCAGTACTTC	CASSDRVGVHYEQYF
.	.	TRBJ2-7	TRBV4-2	TGTGCCAGCAGCCAAGAGCAGGGGGGGCACGAGCAGTACTTC	CASSQEQGGHEQYF
.	.	TRBJ1-6	TRBV5-1	TGCGCCAGCAGCTTTTCTTTAACAGGGAGTTCACCCCTCCACTTT	CASSFSLTGSSPLHF
.	.	TRBJ1-1	TRBV18	TGTGCCAGCTCACCGTATCTTATCAGCGGGGCTGACACTGAAGCTTTCTTT	CASSPYLISGADTEAFF
.	TRBD1	TRBJ2-2	TRBV5-1	TGCGCCAGCAGCCCTTGGACAGGGGGCTTAACCGGGGAGCTGTTTTTT	CASSPWTGGLTGELFF
.	.	TRBJ1-5	TRBV12-3/TRBV12-4	TGTGCCAGCAGTTTTGGCAGGGGTGAGCCCCAGCATTTT	CASSFGRGEPQHF
.	.	TRBJ2-7	TRBV20-1	TGCAGTGCTAGTGGGTGGGGGGGCGCACATTCCTACGAGCAGTACTTC	CSASGWGGAHSYEQYF
.	.	TRBJ1-6	TRBV30	TGTGCCTGGAGGGAGCGGGCCGGGACCACAGCGCCCCTCCACTTT	CAWRERAGTTAPLHF
.	.	TRBJ1-1	TRBV14	TGTGCCAGCAGCCAAGACCTCGAGGTGAGGATCACTGAAGCTTTCTTT	CASSQDLEVRITEAFF